The next 10 T cell receptor beta chains were all read from a single sample in a study of T cells after yellow fever vaccination. Using its own MiXCR run on the 5' RACE reads, TCRdb lists one record per CDR3 protein. Of tens of thousands of distinct CDR3 sequences in the sample, 6.5% to 8% were seen once. The starting material was CD8+ T cells sorted from PBMCs, obtained 15 days after the yellow fever booster vaccination. The receptors stem from a man aged 25-40 years who received the YFV17D yellow fever vaccine.

This clonotype has a count of ten or more. The chain recombines TRBV24-1 with TRBJ2-2; a possible D gene is TRBD1 (6 bases). The CDR3 length is 13 residues. Trimming removed 7 bases from V and 2 bases from J, with 7 bases in between. CDR1 is KGHDR, CDR2 SFDVKD, per germline. The CDR3 DNA reads TGTGCCACCAGAGGGGGTAACACCGGGGAGCTGTTTTTT. Protein product: CATRGGNTGELFF.

The CDR3 DNA reads TGTGCCAGCAGCTCTACCTCAGTGGATGAGCAGTTCTTC. It codes for CASSSTSVDEQFF. The chain employs TRBV12-3 or TRBV12-4 and TRBJ2-1; D is undetermined. The V end was cut by 6 bases, the J end by 8 bases, with 14 bases between. The CDR3 contains 13 residues.

Ten or more counts support this clonotype. The rearrangement joins TRBV20-1 to TRBJ2-1; perhaps TRBD2 as D (6 bases). Germline CDR1 reads DFQATT; CDR2 reads SNEGSKA (reference sequence). V was shortened by 2 bases and J by 5 bases, with 10 bases between the two germline ends. The CDR3 contains 13 residues. The CDR3 DNA sequence: TGCAGTGCTAGACCTAGCGACCACAATGAGCAGTTCTTC. This sequence encodes CSARPSDHNEQFF.

This clonotype was picked up many times. The V call is TRBV6-5, the J call TRBJ1-6, with D possibly TRBD1 on 5 matching bases. Per the germline V gene, CDR1 is MNHEY and CDR2 is SVGAGI. Trimming cost V 2 bases and J 0 bases, with 11 bases left between them. The CDR3 has 17 residues. The CDR3 here is CASSYGTESSYNSPLHF. CDR3 DNA sequence: TGTGCCAGCAGTTACGGGACGGAAAGCTCCTATAATTCACCCCTCCACTTT.

This clonotype was counted a few times. The chain recombines TRBV27 with TRBJ1-1, with 7 bases identical to TRBD1. After removal of 3 bases from V and 8 bases from J, the junction contained 9 bases not matched to a gene. The CDR3 runs 14 residues. From germline, CDR1 is MNHEY and CDR2 SMNVEV (reference sequence). Here the CDR3 DNA reads TGTGCCAGCAGTTTTCTCCGGGACAGCCTCGAAGCTTTCTTT. Translated, it gives CASSFLRDSLEAFF.

This clonotype was seen ten or more times. The chain uses TRBV28 and TRBJ2-5; TRBD1 aligns across 10 bases. This CDR3 has 16 amino acids. Germline CDR1 and CDR2: MDHEN and SYDVKM. With 1 base clipped from V and 2 bases from J, the junction kept 4 bases outside the gene matches. The CDR3 DNA sequence: TGTGCCAGCAGTTTATTTGGGACAGGGGCACAAGAGACCCAGTACTTC. It translates to CASSLFGTGAQETQYF.

The sample holds many counts of this clonotype. The chain combines TRBV5-1 with TRBJ2-1; D remains ambiguous. Germline CDR1 and CDR2: SGHRS and YFSETQ. Trimming removed 0 bases from V and 7 bases from J, with 8 bases in between. The CDR3 has 13 amino acids. CDR3 protein: CASSLGDSNEQFF. CDR3 sequence (DNA): TGCGCCAGCAGCTTGGGGGATAGTAATGAGCAGTTCTTC.

This clonotype turned up a few times. V and J are TRBV9 and TRBJ2-1, with D possibly being TRBD2 (5 bases). The CDR3 totals 15 residues. The V gene's germline CDR1 is SGDLS and CDR2 YYNGEE. V was shortened by 2 bases and J by 5 bases, with 14 bases between the two germline ends. The CDR3 region has the DNA TGTGCCAGCAGCGTTGGGTCTAAGAGGGACAATGAGCAGTTCTTC. This translates into CASSVGSKRDNEQFF.

There are many counts of this clonotype. The rearrangement uses TRBV6-2 or TRBV6-3 and TRBJ2-7; D unresolved. This CDR3 has 15 residues. V was trimmed by 2 bases and J by 3 bases, leaving 14 bases between them. Per the germline V gene, CDR1 is MNHEY and CDR2 is SVGEGT. Here the CDR3 reads CASSYISQPFYEQYF. The CDR3 DNA follows: TGTGCCAGCAGTTACATCTCCCAACCATTCTACGAGCAGTACTTC.

This clonotype has ten or more counts. The rearrangement uses TRBV7-6 and TRBJ1-5; D gene unclear. This CDR3 spans 15 amino acids. Trimming removed 1 base from V and 1 base from J, with 8 bases in between. Germline CDR1 and CDR2: SGHVS and FNYEAQ. DNA for the CDR3: TGTGCCAGCAGCTTAGATGGGCAGAGCAATCAGCCCCAGCATTTT. Protein sequence: CASSLDGQSNQPQHF.